This note documents a single TCR beta chain sequence. Using immunoSEQ multiplex PCR, the repertoire was profiled, and TCRdb retains in-frame clones only, with some absent. Counted here are around 13,000 clones, 68% occurring once; the ten biggest clones make up roughly 9.1%. This sample is drawn from a study of tumor-infiltrating lymphocytes in localized non-small cell lung cancer. The CDR3 has 12 amino acids. Germline V CDR1 and CDR2: SQVTM, ANQGSEA. With 3 bases removed from V and 0 bases from J, the gap between germline ends came to 5 bases. Specimen: lung tumor tissue. The receptor was isolated from a human donor with non-small cell lung cancer. The chain is built from TRBV29-1 and TRBJ1-1; D unclear. Written as DNA, the CDR3 is TGCAGCGTTGAGGGAGTGAACACTGAAGCTTTCTTT. This translates into CSVEGVNTEAFF.